Presented here are 10 T cell receptor beta chains from one specimen sequenced in a study of vaccination effects on CD4 cells after COVID-19. ViraFEST assay sequencing came after antigen-specific CD4+ T cells were expanded with viral peptide pools. Having been cultured for about 10 days, the cells underwent CD4+ T cell isolation. Nobody among the vaccine recipients had prior SARS-CoV-2 infection (nucleocapsid antibodies were negative). These receptors have no known antigen. Assay: immunoSEQ multiplex PCR; the TCRdb copy retains only in-frame clones and omits some. The table records tens of thousands of clones, about three quarters of them present only once. The sample was CD4+ T cells from PBMCs cultured with HCoV-NL63 spike peptides, taken before COVID-19 vaccination. Receptors were obtained from a human donor who received a COVID-19 vaccine.

J is TRBJ2-7 and V is TRBV28; D perhaps matches TRBD2 (6 bases). Trimming took off 7 bases at V and 3 bases at J, with 19 bases between the two ends. In germline, CDR1 is MDHEN, CDR2 SYDVKM. This CDR3 contains 15 residues. This CDR3 is CASTLGGSLSYEQYF. In DNA, the CDR3 is TGTGCCAGCACCCTTGGAGGGTCCCTTAGCTACGAGCAGTACTTC.

This clone turned up a few times. The chain carries TRBV18 and TRBJ1-1; TRBD1 might be the D (6 bases). CDR1 and CDR2 from the germline V gene are KGHSH and LQKENI. The CDR3 covers 14 residues. Trimming cost V 3 bases and J 4 bases, with 12 bases left between them. The CDR3 nucleotides are TGTGCCAGCTCACCCGATTCAGGGGTCACTGAAGCTTTCTTT. This translates into CASSPDSGVTEAFF.

The chain employs TRBV12-5 and TRBJ2-3; 8 bases map to TRBD2. Germline loops: CDR1 LGHNT, CDR2 FRNRAP. The J segment lost 0 bases and the V segment lost 4 bases, leaving 3 bases of the junction unmatched. The CDR3 runs 15 residues. The CDR3 bases are TGTGCTAGTGGTTCGACTAGCGCGAGCACAGATACGCAGTATTTT. Its protein product is CASGSTSASTDTQYF.

V is TRBV6-2 or TRBV6-3 and J is TRBJ2-1, with 8 bases that match TRBD2. J lost 7 bases, V lost 2 bases, and 4 bases had no gene match. The germline gives CDR1 MNHEY, CDR2 SVGEGT. The CDR3 is 14 amino acids. In nucleotides, the CDR3 is TGTGCCAGCAGTTACCCCGGGGGGGCGAATGAGCAGTTCTTC. Translating it yields CASSYPGGANEQFF.

The genes are TRBV10-2 and TRBJ2-3, with D possibly being TRBD2 (6 bases). The CDR3 length is 14 residues. V was trimmed by 4 bases and J by 9 bases, leaving 17 bases between them. The V gene's germline CDR1 is WSHSY and CDR2 SAAADI. This CDR3 is CASSAGTSVGTQYF. The CDR3 coding sequence is TGCGCCAGCAGTGCGGGGACTTCCGTGGGCACGCAGTATTTT.

CDR3 sequence: CASRNLEGEQYF. As DNA, the CDR3 is TGTGCCAGCAGGAACCTTGAGGGCGAGCAGTACTTC. The chain combines TRBV5-6 with TRBJ2-7, with D tentatively TRBD2 (5 bases). Trimming shortened V by 5 bases and J by 6 bases, and 12 bases separated the two germline ends. CDR3 length equals 12 residues. Germline V gene sequence: CDR1 SGHDT, CDR2 YYEEEE.

The rearrangement links TRBV27 to TRBJ1-1; TRBD1 is a possible D gene (5 bases). Trimming took off 7 bases at V and 13 bases at J, with 19 bases between the two ends. This CDR3 has 12 amino acids. Germline V gene lookup returns CDR1 MNHEY and CDR2 SMNVEV (reference sequence). CDR3 sequence: CASKAAGSKDFF. For the CDR3, the DNA is TGTGCCAGCAAAGCGGCAGGGAGTAAGGATTTCTTT.

V and J are TRBV30 and TRBJ1-3; D ambiguous. Trimming shortened V by 1 base and J by 7 bases, and 5 bases separated the two germline ends. Germline lookup yields CDR1 GTSNPN and CDR2 SVGIG (reference sequence). The CDR3 runs 11 residues. The chain's CDR3 is CAWSAGNTIYF. The CDR3 coding sequence is TGTGCCTGGAGTGCGGGCAACACCATATATTTT.

The gene calls are TRBV19 and TRBJ2-2; possibly TRBD1 or TRBD2 for D (5 bases each). Deletions cut 0 bases from V and 5 bases from J, with 7 bases between. CDR1 and CDR2 (germline): LNHDA, SQIVND (reference sequence). CDR3 length equals 14 residues. The CDR3 region has the DNA TGTGCCAGTAGTATAGATTGGGGGACCGGGGAGCTGTTTTTT. Translated: CASSIDWGTGELFF.

This clone was observed a single time. The J gene is TRBJ2-7, the V gene TRBV9; tentative D call: TRBD2 (6 bases). The CDR3 sequence is 15 residues long. From germline, CDR1 is SGDLS and CDR2 YYNGEE. Trimming shortened V by 0 bases and J by 6 bases, and 16 bases separated the two germline ends. The CDR3 coding sequence is TGTGCCAGCAGCGTAGAGGAGCAGCGGGCGGGCGAGCAGTACTTC. This encodes CASSVEEQRAGEQYF.